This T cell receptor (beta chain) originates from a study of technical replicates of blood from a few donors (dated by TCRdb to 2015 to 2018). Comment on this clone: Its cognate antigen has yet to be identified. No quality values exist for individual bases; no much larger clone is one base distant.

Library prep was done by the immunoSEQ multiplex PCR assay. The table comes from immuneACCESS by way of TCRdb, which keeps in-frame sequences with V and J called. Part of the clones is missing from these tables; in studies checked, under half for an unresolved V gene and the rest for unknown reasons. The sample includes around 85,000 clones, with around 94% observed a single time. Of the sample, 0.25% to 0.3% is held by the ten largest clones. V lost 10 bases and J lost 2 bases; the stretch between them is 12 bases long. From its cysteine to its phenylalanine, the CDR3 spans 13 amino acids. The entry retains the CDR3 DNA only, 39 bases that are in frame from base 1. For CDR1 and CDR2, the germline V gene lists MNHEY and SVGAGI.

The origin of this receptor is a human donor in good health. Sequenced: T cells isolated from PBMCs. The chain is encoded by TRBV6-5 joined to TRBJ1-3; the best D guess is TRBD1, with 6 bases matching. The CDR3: CATYRATGNTIYF. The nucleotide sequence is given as TGTGCCACCTACAGGGCTACTGGAAACACCATATATTTT.